The 10 T cell receptor beta chains in this list originate from one sample, sequenced in a study of T cells in severe cutaneous drug reactions. The donors had carbamazepine-induced Stevens-Johnson syndrome or toxic epidermal necrolysis. TCR subtype-specific primers in iRepertoire multiplex PCR prepared libraries for bulk and single-cell sequencing. TCRdb re-called the multiplex PCR reads, yielding one record per CDR3 amino acid sequence without DNA. Recorded for this sample: about 21,000 distinct CDR3 sequences. The specimen was PBMCs. The receptors stem from a human donor with toxic epidermal necrolysis, a severe cutaneous drug reaction.

The chain recombines TRBV4-3 with TRBJ2-5; TCRdb names TRBD2, which stays unverified in the absence of DNA. Germline V gene lookup returns CDR1 LGHNA and CDR2 YSLEER. There are 17 residues in the CDR3. The CDR3 sequence is CASSQAGLAGGIGTQYF.

The chain is built from TRBV5-4 and TRBJ2-7; the D gene TCRdb calls, TRBD1, cannot be checked with no DNA. The CDR3 extends over 14 amino acids. Germline V gives CDR1 SGHNT, CDR2 YYREEE (reference sequence). The chain's CDR3 is CASSSPESRYEQYF.

The chain has TRBV19 and TRBJ2-1. The CDR3 is made up of 13 amino acids. The V gene's germline CDR1 is LNHDA and CDR2 SQIVND (reference sequence). This CDR3 reads CASSIGVGNEQFF. The whole variable domain, filled in from reference TRBV19 and TRBJ2-1, reads DGGITQSPKYLFRKEGQNVTLSCEQNLNHDAMYWYRQDPGQGLRLIYYSQIVNDFQKGDIAEGYSVSREKKESFPLTVTSAQKNPTAFYLCASSIGVGNEQFFGPGTRLTVL.

The chain recombines TRBV20-1 with TRBJ2-7; TCRdb designates TRBD1, a call that cannot be tested without DNA. The CDR3 has 14 amino acids. Germline V gives CDR1 DFQATT, CDR2 SNEGSKA (reference sequence). The chain's CDR3 is CSARESPSSEEQYF.

By frequency, this clonotype registers medium-sized (0.01 to 0.1%). The rearrangement links TRBV2 to TRBJ1-5. Germline V gene data show CDR1 as SNHLY and CDR2 as FYNNEI. The CDR3 contains 14 residues. The chain's CDR3 is CASSEVVGNQPQHF.

Frequency places this clonotype as medium-sized. The rearrangement joins TRBV2 to TRBJ1-5; the D call from TCRdb, TRBD1, cannot be confirmed without DNA. The CDR3 totals 15 residues. The germline CDR1 and CDR2 sequences are SNHLY and FYNNEI. The CDR3 is CASKDSPYSNQPQHF. Together with reference TRBV2 and TRBJ1-5, the CDR3 gives the full variable domain: EPEVTQTPSHQVTQMGQEVILRCVPISNHLYFYWYRQILGQKVEFLVSFYNNEISEKSEIFDDQFSVERPDGSNFTLKIRSTKLEDSAMYFCASKDSPYSNQPQHFGDGTRLSIL.

V is TRBV6-5 and J is TRBJ2-3; TCRdb selects TRBD1, and the lack of DNA leaves this call unchecked. The CDR3 consists of 15 residues. The germline V gene encodes CDR1 MNHEY and CDR2 SVGAGI. The CDR3 region is CASSLGQEPRDTQYF.

V usage is TRBV19 and J usage is TRBJ2-7; TCRdb's D call of TRBD2 is untestable without DNA. The CDR3 has 15 amino acids. Looked up from germline, CDR1 is LNHDA and CDR2 is SQIVND (reference sequence). The chain's CDR3 is CASSIDPAGVSEQYF.

The CDR3 sequence: CASRIAGEFADTQYF. The chain carries TRBV19 and TRBJ2-3; checking the TCRdb D call of TRBD2 is not possible without DNA. Looked up from germline, CDR1 is LNHDA and CDR2 is SQIVND (reference sequence). The CDR3 loop spans 15 amino acids. The full variable domain, its missing parts supplied by reference TRBV19 and TRBJ2-3, is DGGITQSPKYLFRKEGQNVTLSCEQNLNHDAMYWYRQDPGQGLRLIYYSQIVNDFQKGDIAEGYSVSREKKESFPLTVTSAQKNPTAFYLCASRIAGEFADTQYFGPGTRLTVL.

The genes are TRBV24-1 and TRBJ2-1; TCRdb's D call of TRBD2 is untestable without DNA. The CDR3 has 17 amino acids. Germline values: CDR1 KGHDR, CDR2 SFDVKD. CDR3 sequence reads: CATSDSFSGRTYNEQFF.